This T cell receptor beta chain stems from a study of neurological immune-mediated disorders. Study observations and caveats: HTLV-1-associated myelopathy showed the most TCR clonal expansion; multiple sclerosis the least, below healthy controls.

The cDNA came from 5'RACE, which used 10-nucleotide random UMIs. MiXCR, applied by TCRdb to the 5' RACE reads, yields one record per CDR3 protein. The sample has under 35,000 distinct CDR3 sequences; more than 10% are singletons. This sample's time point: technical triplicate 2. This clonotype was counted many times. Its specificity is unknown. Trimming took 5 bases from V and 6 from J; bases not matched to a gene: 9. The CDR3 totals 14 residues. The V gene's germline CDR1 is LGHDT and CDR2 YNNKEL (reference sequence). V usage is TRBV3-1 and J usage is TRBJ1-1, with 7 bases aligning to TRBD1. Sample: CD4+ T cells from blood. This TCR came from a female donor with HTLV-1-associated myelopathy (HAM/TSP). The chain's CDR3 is CASSFRQGVAEAFF. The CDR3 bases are TGTGCCAGCAGCTTCCGACAGGGTGTTGCTGAAGCTTTCTTT.